This TCR beta chain was sequenced during a study of technical replicates of blood from several donors. From germline, CDR1 is MNHNS and CDR2 SASEGT. V lost 4 bases, J lost 0 bases, and 7 bases lay in between. This CDR3 is 14 amino acids long. Method: immunoSEQ multiplex PCR; TCRdb's copy keeps in-frame clones and lacks some. In the table there are roughly 87,000 clones, over 75% of which are singletons. The source is a human donor in good health. The chain joins TRBV6-1 to TRBJ1-3; D is unclear. Sequencing used T cells isolated from PBMCs. The CDR3 loop reads CASSGEVSGNTIYF. The CDR3 nucleotides are TGTGCCAGCAGTGGTGAGGTCTCTGGAAACACCATATATTTT.